This TCR beta chain came from a study of blood T cell repertoires in COVID-19. Study-level information: COVID-19 samples, acute and convalescent, were from the United States, Italy and Spain. PBMCs, B-cell-depleted T cells, or T cells provided the cDNA or gDNA that made up the material.

There are 15 residues in the CDR3. With V trimmed by 5 bases and J by 2 bases, 6 bases remained unmatched. CDR1 LGHDT and CDR2 YNNKEL come from the germline V gene (reference sequence). Source study methods: Amplification from reference gene primers served as the basis for estimated nucleated cell counts. Only in-frame clones appear in the TCRdb table, and some are missing; sequencing was by immunoSEQ multiplex PCR. The V and J calls and clone size were taken over from that table, and D and trimming were inferred from the DNA. The repertoire holds around 220,000 clones, with over 75% as singletons. The rearrangement joins TRBV3-1 (or the pseudogene TRBV3-2) to TRBJ1-3; TRBD1 agrees at 7 bases. The sequencing input was peripheral blood. The clonotype originates from a woman aged 40 to 49 who had recovered from COVID-19. The CDR3 DNA reads TGTGCCAGCAGCAGTACAGGGGTTGCTGGAAACACCATATATTTT. It codes for CASSSTGVAGNTIYF.